The clone carrying this T cell receptor (beta chain) was counted ten times or more. Its specificity is not known. TCR beta CDR3 sequences were amplified from RNA transcripts. During a first-round RT-PCR of the TCR CDR3, the HTBI primer set was used. TCRdb redid the calling of the multiplex PCR reads with MiXCR, one entry per CDR3 protein. The sample records some 620,000 distinct CDR3 sequences, around 15% being singletons. The germline gives CDR1 SGHVS, CDR2 FQNEAQ. After removal of 5 bases from V and 3 bases from J, the junction contained 10 bases not matched to a gene. CDR3 length: 16 residues. An absence of ophthalmopathy progression within 18 months meant stable Graves' hyperthyroidism. This entry belongs to a study of T cells in Graves' hyperthyroidism and ophthalmopathy. Findings and limits, study-wide: Blood also showed most of the thyroid clonotypes that were expanded above 0.001. Model predictions of ophthalmopathy came a median approximately 6 months before onset.

The chain is built from TRBV7-8 and TRBJ2-3, with TRBD1 matching over 8 bases. This clonotype originated in a woman aged 25 to 39 with Graves' hyperthyroidism. Material for sequencing was blood. CDR3 amino acids: CASSLWRDRSTDTQYF. The CDR3 region has the DNA TGTGCCAGCAGCCTTTGGCGGGACAGGTCGACAGATACGCAGTATTTT.